One and the same sample provided the 14 T cell receptor beta chains below, sequenced in a study of blood T cell repertoires in COVID-19. TCRdb's copy holds only in-frame clones and misses some; the assay was immunoSEQ multiplex PCR. There are fewer than 200,000 clones in the sample; around 87% occur only once, and approximately 2.7% lies in the top ten. The sequencing input was peripheral blood. Receptor source: a man aged 35 to 55 with active or convalescent COVID-19.

The J gene is TRBJ2-3, the V gene TRBV3-1 (or the pseudogene TRBV3-2); 12 bases are a match to TRBD2. CDR1 and CDR2 from the germline V gene are LGHDT and YNNKEL (reference sequence). The CDR3 loop spans 19 amino acids. J gave up 3 bases and V 0 bases, and 10 bases lay outside the gene matches. The CDR3 nucleotides are TGTGCCAGCAGCCAAGATATAAGTCTAGCGGGGGGGCAAACAGATACGCAGTATTTT. It translates to CASSQDISLAGGQTDTQYF.

The J gene is TRBJ2-1, the V gene TRBV9, with 10 positions matching TRBD2. Germline V lookup: CDR1 SGDLS, CDR2 YYNGEE. The trim removed 4 bases at V and 10 bases at J, leaving 8 bases unmatched. The CDR3 consists of 14 residues. The DNA for the CDR3 is TGTGCCAGCAGCACAGCGGGGGGGTCCAGGGAGCAGTTCTTC. This encodes CASSTAGGSREQFF.

The chain combines TRBV5-5 with TRBJ1-5; D unclear. CDR3 size: 13 residues. The V gene's germline CDR1 is SGHKS and CDR2 YYEKEE (reference sequence). The ends were cut back, 7 bases at V and 3 bases at J, with 11 bases in the middle. The CDR3 region is CASLREPNQPQHF. The DNA for the CDR3 is TGTGCCAGCCTTAGGGAGCCCAATCAGCCCCAGCATTTT.

The chain joins TRBV21-1 to TRBJ2-7; TRBD2 was called by the table and not checked on the DNA. TRBV21-1 is annotated as a pseudogene. The CDR3 is made up of 13 amino acids. The CDR3 loop is CASTPTSSYEQYF. As DNA, the CDR3 is TGTGCCAGCACCCCAACTAGCTCCTACGAGCAGTACTTC.

The chain recombines TRBV18 with TRBJ2-3; TRBD2 matches 7 bases. Trimming cost V 6 bases and J 0 bases; bases outside gene matches: 9. The length of the CDR3 is 16 residues. Germline V CDR1 and CDR2: KGHSH, LQKENI. The CDR3 DNA sequence: TGTGCCAGCTCGTCAAATCTCGGGGGGAGCACAGATACGCAGTATTTT. This codes for CASSSNLGGSTDTQYF.

The chain uses TRBV30 and TRBJ1-2, with TRBD1 identical over 9 bases. The CDR3 sequence is 15 residues long. From germline, CDR1 is GTSNPN and CDR2 SVGIG (reference sequence). V shed 7 bases, J shed 3 bases, and the junction held 12 bases outside the gene matches. The CDR3 loop reads CALHPGQGFYYGYTF. DNA for the CDR3: TGTGCCTTGCACCCGGGACAGGGATTTTACTATGGCTACACCTTC. Using reference TRBV30 and TRBJ1-2 for the parts outside the CDR3, the full variable domain is SQTIHQWPATLVQPVGSPLSLECTVEGTSNPNLYWYRQAAGRGLQLLFYSVGIGQISSEVPQNLSASRPQDRQFILSSKKLLLSDSGFYLCALHPGQGFYYGYTFGSGTRLTVV.

The chain employs TRBV29-1 and TRBJ2-7, with TRBD2 as a possible D gene (6 bases). Trimming removed 0 bases at V and 3 bases at J, with 6 bases between. CDR1 is SQVTM, CDR2 ANQGSEA, per germline. The CDR3 length is 12 residues. In DNA, the CDR3 is TGCAGCGTTGAAGAGGAGGGCTACGAGCAGTACTTC. It yields the protein CSVEEEGYEQYF.

This clone appeared a single time. The gene calls are TRBV18 and TRBJ1-5; 7 bases fit TRBD1. The CDR3 spans 18 residues. V trimming: 4 bases; J trimming: 4 bases; junction bases outside the gene matches: 16. Germline CDR1 reads KGHSH; CDR2 reads LQKENI. The CDR3, as DNA: TGTGCCAGCTCACTAACTGGACCCAAGGGGACAGAGAATCAGCCCCAGCATTTT. It yields the protein CASSLTGPKGTENQPQHF.

The chain employs TRBV7-2 and TRBJ2-7; the D gene is possibly TRBD2 (5 bases). This CDR3 contains 13 residues. Germline V CDR1 and CDR2: SGHTA, FQGNSA. Trimming cost V 6 bases and J 2 bases, with 11 bases left between them. CDR3 DNA sequence: TGTGCCAGCAGGAGCGGCGCTGCCTACGAGCAGTACTTC. Residues: CASRSGAAYEQYF.

V gene TRBV9 combines with J gene TRBJ2-5; no reliable D call. Germline CDR1 SGDLS, CDR2 YYNGEE. The CDR3 extends over 14 amino acids. Trimming cost V 3 bases and J 8 bases, with 17 bases left between them. CDR3 nucleotides: TGTGCCAGCAGCGGCGCAGACTCGGTTTTTACCCAGTACTTC. Translating it yields CASSGADSVFTQYF.

V usage is TRBV4-1 and J usage is TRBJ1-3, with unresolved D. V was shortened by 2 bases and J by 1 base, with 9 bases between the two germline ends. The CDR3 loop spans 15 amino acids. Germline loops: CDR1 MGHRA, CDR2 YSYEKL. CDR3 coding DNA: TGCGCCAGCAGCCAACTCGGGTTATCTGGAAACACCATATATTTT. This gives the protein CASSQLGLSGNTIYF.

This clone appeared a single time. The chain combines TRBV20-1 with TRBJ2-3, with a tentative D call TRBD2 (6 bases). V was clipped by 7 bases and J by 7 bases, with 12 bases between them. The CDR3 loop spans 11 amino acids. Germline CDR1 reads DFQATT; CDR2 reads SNEGSKA (reference sequence). The chain's CDR3 is CSGQAGYTQYF. The CDR3 nucleotides read TGCAGTGGCCAGGCGGGGTATACGCAGTATTTT.

V and J are TRBV2 and TRBJ2-5; D is possibly TRBD2 (6 bases). CDR3 size: 13 residues. With 2 bases removed from V and 5 bases from J, the gap between germline ends came to 9 bases. Per germline, CDR1 SNHLY and CDR2 FYNNEI. CDR3 nucleotide sequence: TGTGCCAGCAGTGAACGGAGGGCCGAGACCCAGTACTTC. Encoded protein: CASSERRAETQYF.

Only one count was recorded for this clone. The chain joins TRBV6-2 or TRBV6-3 to TRBJ1-5; TRBD1 matches at 7 bases. Trimming at V came to 4 bases and at J to 9 bases, leaving 18 bases not matched to a gene. This CDR3 is built from 17 residues. Germline V gene lookup returns CDR1 MNHEY and CDR2 SVGEGT. The CDR3 here is CASSSQLTGMDVRPQHF. CDR3 DNA: TGTGCCAGCAGTTCCCAATTGACAGGGATGGACGTAAGGCCCCAGCATTTT.